The rows below give T cell receptor beta chains drawn from one sample of a study of blood T cell repertoires in COVID-19. Sequencing used immunoSEQ multiplex PCR; TCRdb keeps in-frame clones, though not all of them. This table holds some 340,000 clones, around 80% found once. The sequenced sample was peripheral blood. The receptors were sampled from a man under 40 with active or convalescent COVID-19. Both conserved end residues are part of each CDR3. D genes are given only for firm matches. Only part of the rows carry a size: once, few, many, or a class if the clone is expanded.

V	D	size	J	CDR3	DNA
TRBV11-2	NA	NA	TRBJ2-7	CASSSLHGVGEQYF	TGTGCCAGCAGCTCTCTCCACGGGGTGGGGGAGCAGTACTTC
TRBV5-6	TRBD1	NA	TRBJ2-3	CASSLRQGKDTQYF	TGTGCCAGCAGCTTACGACAGGGGAAGGATACGCAGTATTTT
TRBV5-1	TRBD2	NA	TRBJ2-5	CASSPRGGRMETQYF	TGCGCCAGCAGCCCGCGGGGCGGGAGAATGGAGACCCAGTACTTC
TRBV6-5	TRBD2	NA	TRBJ2-5	CASNPLAGAEETQYF	TGTGCCAGCAACCCACTAGCGGGAGCGGAAGAGACCCAGTACTTC
TRBV2	NA	NA	TRBJ1-2	CASSPDSDYGYTF	TGTGCCAGCAGTCCAGACAGTGACTATGGCTACACCTTC
TRBV21-1	NA	NA	TRBJ2-7	CAKIPPDRSLHEQYF	TGTGCCAAAATTCCTCCGGACAGGTCTTTGCACGAGCAGTACTTC
TRBV7-7	TRBD1	NA	TRBJ1-6	CASVTQQGAKSPLHF	TGTGCCAGCGTCACCCAACAGGGGGCAAAGTCACCCCTCCACTTT
TRBV19	NA	NA	TRBJ1-5	CASSITEYSNQPQHF	TGTGCCAGTAGTATAACAGAGTATAGCAATCAGCCCCAGCATTTT
TRBV6-5	TRBD1	NA	TRBJ2-7	CASSYSGQGVYEQYF	TGTGCCAGCAGTTACTCGGGACAGGGGGTGTACGAGCAGTACTTC
TRBV29-1	NA	NA	TRBJ1-5	CSVEDNNQPQHF	TGCAGCGTTGAGGACAACAATCAGCCCCAGCATTTT
TRBV7-2	NA	NA	TRBJ2-6	CASSADISGANVLTF	TGTGCCAGCAGCGCTGACATCTCTGGGGCCAACGTCCTGACTTTC
TRBV7-2	TRBD1	NA	TRBJ1-2	CASSLGQGRGYTF	TGTGCCAGCAGCTTAGGACAGGGTAGGGGCTACACCTTC
TRBV19	NA	NA	TRBJ2-7	CASSTGSPYEQYF	TGTGCCAGTAGTACAGGGTCCCCCTACGAGCAGTACTTC
TRBV10-3	NA	NA	TRBJ1-4	CAPRGGWTNEKLFF	TGTGCCCCCCGGGGGGGATGGACTAATGAAAAACTGTTTTTT
TRBV7-8	NA	NA	TRBJ2-5	CASSQRETQYF	TGTGCCAGCAGCCAGAGGGAGACCCAGTACTTC
TRBV11-3	NA	NA	TRBJ2-7	CASSLSSYEQYF	TGTGCCAGCAGCTTGAGCTCCTACGAGCAGTACTTC
TRBV24-1	TRBD1	NA	TRBJ2-3	CATSDRDRATDTQYF	TGTGCCACCAGTGATCGGGACAGGGCCACAGATACGCAGTATTTT
TRBV25-1	TRBD2	NA	TRBJ2-7	CASSEASGSSYEQYF	TGTGCCAGCAGTGAGGCAAGCGGGAGCAGCTACGAGCAGTACTTC
TRBV11-3	NA	NA	TRBJ2-7	CASSFQDSSEQYF	TGTGCCAGCAGCTTCCAGGACAGTTCCGAGCAGTACTTC
TRBV5-1	TRBD1	NA	TRBJ1-4	CASSLFGDRVWEKLFF	TGCGCCAGCAGCTTGTTCGGGGACAGGGTCTGGGAAAAACTGTTTTTT
TRBV7-2	NA	NA	TRBJ1-2	CASSQGHYYGYTF	TGTGCCAGCAGCCAGGGACATTATTATGGCTACACCTTC
TRBV10-3	NA	NA	TRBJ1-1	CAVRGAMNTEAFF	TGTGCCGTGCGGGGGGCGATGAACACTGAAGCTTTCTTT
TRBV5-4	TRBD1	few	TRBJ2-5	CASSSPGQQETQYF	TGTGCCAGCAGTTCACCGGGACAGCAAGAGACCCAGTACTTC
TRBV6-6	TRBD1	NA	TRBJ2-7	CASSRQGVDYEQYF	TGTGCCAGCAGTCGACAGGGGGTTGATTACGAGCAGTACTTC
TRBV5-3	NA	few	TRBJ2-2	CARSLVGQNTGELFF	TGTGCCAGAAGCTTGGTTGGACAAAACACCGGGGAGCTGTTTTTT
TRBV2	NA	once	TRBJ2-2	CASRFGSLQGELFF	TGTGCCAGCCGTTTCGGGTCCCTACAAGGGGAGCTGTTTTTT